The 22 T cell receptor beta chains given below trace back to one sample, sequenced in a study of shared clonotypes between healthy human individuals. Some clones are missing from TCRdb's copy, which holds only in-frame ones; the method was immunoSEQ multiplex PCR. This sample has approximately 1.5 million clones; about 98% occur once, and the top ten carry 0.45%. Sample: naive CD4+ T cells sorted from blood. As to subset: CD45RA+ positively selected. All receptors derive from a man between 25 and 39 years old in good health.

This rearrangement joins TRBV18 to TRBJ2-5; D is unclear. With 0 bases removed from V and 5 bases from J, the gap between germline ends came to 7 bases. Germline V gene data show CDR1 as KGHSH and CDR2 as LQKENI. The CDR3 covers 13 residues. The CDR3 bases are TGTGCCAGCTCACCACCGATGGGCGAGACCCAGTACTTC. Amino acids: CASSPPMGETQYF.

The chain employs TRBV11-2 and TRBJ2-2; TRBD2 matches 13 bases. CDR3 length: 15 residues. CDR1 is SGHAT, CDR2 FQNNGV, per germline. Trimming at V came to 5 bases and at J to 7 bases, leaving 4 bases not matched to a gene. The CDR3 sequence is CASSQTSGRNGELFF. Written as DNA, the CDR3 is TGTGCCAGCAGCCAGACTAGCGGGAGGAACGGGGAGCTGTTTTTT.

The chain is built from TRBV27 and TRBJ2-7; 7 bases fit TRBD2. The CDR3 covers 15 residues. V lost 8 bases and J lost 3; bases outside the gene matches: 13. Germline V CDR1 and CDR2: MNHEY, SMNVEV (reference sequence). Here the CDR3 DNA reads TGTGCCAGCTCTCCTTCTAGCGGAGCGCTCTACGAGCAGTACTTC. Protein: CASSPSSGALYEQYF.

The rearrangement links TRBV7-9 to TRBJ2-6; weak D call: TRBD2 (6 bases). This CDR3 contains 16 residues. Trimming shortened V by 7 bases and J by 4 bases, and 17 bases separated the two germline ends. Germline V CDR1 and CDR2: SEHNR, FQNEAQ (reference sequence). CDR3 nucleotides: TGTGCCAGCAACCCCGGAGGGCTGTGGGGGGCCAACGTCCTGACTTTC. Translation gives CASNPGGLWGANVLTF.

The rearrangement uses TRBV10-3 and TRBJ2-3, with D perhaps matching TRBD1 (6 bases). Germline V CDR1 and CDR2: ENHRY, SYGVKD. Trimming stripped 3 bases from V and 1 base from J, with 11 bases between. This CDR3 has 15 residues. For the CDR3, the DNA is TGTGCCATCAGTGAACAACAGGGCGGCACAGATACGCAGTATTTT. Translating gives CAISEQQGGTDTQYF.

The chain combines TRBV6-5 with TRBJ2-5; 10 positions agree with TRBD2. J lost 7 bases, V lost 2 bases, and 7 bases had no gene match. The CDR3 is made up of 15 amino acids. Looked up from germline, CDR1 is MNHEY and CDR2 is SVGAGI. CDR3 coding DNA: TGTGCCAGCAGTTACGGGGCTAGCGGGAGCGGGACCCAGTACTTC. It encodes CASSYGASGSGTQYF.

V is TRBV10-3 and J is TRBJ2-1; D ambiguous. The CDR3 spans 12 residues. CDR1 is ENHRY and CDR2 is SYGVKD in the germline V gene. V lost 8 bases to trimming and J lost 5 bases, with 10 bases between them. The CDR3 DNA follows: TGTGCCATCGGCGCCCGAGACAATGAGCAGTTCTTC. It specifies CAIGARDNEQFF.

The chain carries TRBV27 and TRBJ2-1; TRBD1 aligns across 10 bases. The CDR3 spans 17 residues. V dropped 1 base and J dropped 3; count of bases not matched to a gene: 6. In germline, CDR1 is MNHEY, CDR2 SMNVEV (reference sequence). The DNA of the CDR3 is TGTGCCAGCAGTTTATTCCCCGGACAGGGGGTCTACAATGAGCAGTTCTTC. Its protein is CASSLFPGQGVYNEQFF.

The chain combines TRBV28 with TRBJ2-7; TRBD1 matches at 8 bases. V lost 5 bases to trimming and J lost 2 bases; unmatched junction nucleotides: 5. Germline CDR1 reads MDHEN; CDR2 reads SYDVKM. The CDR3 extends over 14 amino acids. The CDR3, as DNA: TGTGCCAGCAGTCGGACAGGGACAACCTACGAGCAGTACTTC. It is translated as CASSRTGTTYEQYF.

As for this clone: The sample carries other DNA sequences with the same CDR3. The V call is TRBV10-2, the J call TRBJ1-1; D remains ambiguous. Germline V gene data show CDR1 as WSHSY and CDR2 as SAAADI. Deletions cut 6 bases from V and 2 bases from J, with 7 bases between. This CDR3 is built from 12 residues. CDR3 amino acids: CASRGGNTEAFF. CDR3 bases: TGCGCCAGCAGGGGCGGAAACACTGAAGCTTTCTTT.

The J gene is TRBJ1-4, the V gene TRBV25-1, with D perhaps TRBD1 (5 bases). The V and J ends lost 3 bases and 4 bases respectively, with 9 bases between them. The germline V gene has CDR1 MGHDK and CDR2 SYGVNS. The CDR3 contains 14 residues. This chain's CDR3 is CASSEGQVNEKLFF. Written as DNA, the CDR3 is TGTGCCAGCAGTGAGGGGCAAGTTAATGAAAAACTGTTTTTT.

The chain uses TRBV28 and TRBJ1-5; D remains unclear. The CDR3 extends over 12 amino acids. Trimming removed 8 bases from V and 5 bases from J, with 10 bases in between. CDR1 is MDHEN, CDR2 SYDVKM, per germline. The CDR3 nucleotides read TGTGCCAGCTCCCTCACTTATCAGCCCCAGCATTTT. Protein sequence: CASSLTYQPQHF.

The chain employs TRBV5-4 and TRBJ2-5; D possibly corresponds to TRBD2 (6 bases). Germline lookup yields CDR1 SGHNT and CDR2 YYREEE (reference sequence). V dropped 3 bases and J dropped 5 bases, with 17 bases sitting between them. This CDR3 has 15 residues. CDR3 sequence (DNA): TGTGCCAGCAGCTGGCAGTCATTAGGGAGGGAGACCCAGTACTTC. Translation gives CASSWQSLGRETQYF.

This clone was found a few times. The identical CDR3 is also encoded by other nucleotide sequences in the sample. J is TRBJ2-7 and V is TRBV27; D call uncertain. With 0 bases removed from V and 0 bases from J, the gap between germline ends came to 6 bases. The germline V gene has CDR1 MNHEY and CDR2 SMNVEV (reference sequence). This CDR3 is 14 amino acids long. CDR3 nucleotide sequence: TGTGCCAGCAGTTTATCTCGGAACTCCTACGAGCAGTACTTC. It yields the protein CASSLSRNSYEQYF.

CDR3 coding DNA: TGTGCCAGCAGCCCTAGTAGGAGGGCTGGGGCCAACGTCCTGACTTTC. Encoded protein: CASSPSRRAGANVLTF. The chain carries TRBV7-8 and TRBJ2-6; the D gene is possibly TRBD2 (6 bases). The CDR3 totals 16 residues. Germline CDR1 and CDR2: SGHVS and FQNEAQ. V lost 5 bases and J lost 2, with 13 bases in between.

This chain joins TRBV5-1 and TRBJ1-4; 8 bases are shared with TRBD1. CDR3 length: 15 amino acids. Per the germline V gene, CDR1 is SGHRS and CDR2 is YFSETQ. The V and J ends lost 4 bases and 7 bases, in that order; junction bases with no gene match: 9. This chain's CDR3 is CASSKTTGAGEKLFF. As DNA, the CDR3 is TGCGCCAGCAGCAAAACGACAGGGGCGGGTGAAAAACTGTTTTTT.

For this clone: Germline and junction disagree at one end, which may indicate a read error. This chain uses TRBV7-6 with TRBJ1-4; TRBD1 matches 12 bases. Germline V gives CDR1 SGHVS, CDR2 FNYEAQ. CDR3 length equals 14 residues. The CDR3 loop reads CASSLGSWDRGQIF. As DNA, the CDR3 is TGTGCCAGCAGCTTAGGTTCTTGGGACAGGGGGCAAATTTTT.

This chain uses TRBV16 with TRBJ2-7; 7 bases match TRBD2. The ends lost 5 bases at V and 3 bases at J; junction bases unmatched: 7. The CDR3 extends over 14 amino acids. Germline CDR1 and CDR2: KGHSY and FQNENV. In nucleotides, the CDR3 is TGTGCCAGCAGCTTTCGCGGGAGTATCTACGAGCAGTACTTC. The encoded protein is CASSFRGSIYEQYF.

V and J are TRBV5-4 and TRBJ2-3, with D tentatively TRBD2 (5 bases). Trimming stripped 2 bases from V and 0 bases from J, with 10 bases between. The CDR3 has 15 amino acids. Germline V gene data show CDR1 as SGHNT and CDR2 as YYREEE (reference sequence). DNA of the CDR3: TGTGCCAGCAGCTTAGCGGAGGAAAGCACAGATACGCAGTATTTT. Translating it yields CASSLAEESTDTQYF. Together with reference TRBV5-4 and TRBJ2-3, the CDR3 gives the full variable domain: ETGVTQSPTHLIKTRGQQVTLRCSSQSGHNTVSWYQQALGQGPQFIFQYYREEENGRGNFPPRFSGLQFPNYSSELNVNALELDDSALYLCASSLAEESTDTQYFGPGTRLTVL.

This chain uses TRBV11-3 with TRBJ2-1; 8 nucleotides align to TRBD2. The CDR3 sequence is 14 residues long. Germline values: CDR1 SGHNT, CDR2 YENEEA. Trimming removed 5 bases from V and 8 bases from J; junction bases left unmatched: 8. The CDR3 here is CASSRGGNSDEQFF. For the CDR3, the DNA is TGTGCCAGCAGCCGGGGGGGGAACAGCGATGAGCAGTTCTTC.

The CDR3: CASSQDYRGPSYEQYF. DNA for the CDR3: TGCGCCAGCAGCCAAGATTATAGGGGACCATCCTACGAGCAGTACTTC. This chain joins TRBV4-3 and TRBJ2-7, with D perhaps matching TRBD1 or TRBD2 (5 bases each). Germline V gives CDR1 LGHNA, CDR2 YSLEER. V was pared by 0 bases and J by 1 base, with 13 bases between. The CDR3 is made up of 16 amino acids.

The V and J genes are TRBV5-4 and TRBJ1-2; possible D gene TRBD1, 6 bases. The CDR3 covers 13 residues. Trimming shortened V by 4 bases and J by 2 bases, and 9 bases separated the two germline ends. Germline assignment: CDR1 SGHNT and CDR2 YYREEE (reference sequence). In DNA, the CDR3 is TGTGCCAGCAGCGAACAGGGAAACTATGGCTACACCTTC. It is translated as CASSEQGNYGYTF.